This T cell receptor beta chain was identified during a study of PD-1 blockade in classical Hodgkin lymphoma. Study observations and caveats: Baseline diversity resembling that of newly diagnosed patients was seen in complete responders. The CD4+ diversity rise by C4D1 was clearest in complete responders.

All trial patients relapsed after autologous stem cell transplantation. Germline CDR1 reads MNHNY; CDR2 reads SVGAGI (reference sequence). The CDR3 contains 14 residues. V was shortened by 6 bases and J by 0 bases, with 8 bases between the two germline ends. The sample holds a few counts of this clone. Antigen unknown. Profiling relied on immunoSEQ multiplex PCR, and the TCRdb table lists in-frame clones only, not all of them. The sample consists of approximately 18,000 clones, around 80% of them appearing once. The specimen comprised peripheral blood mononuclear cells (PBMCs), sampled before the second cycle of nivolumab. The V gene is TRBV6-6, the J gene TRBJ1-4; D not resolved. The receptor was derived from a human donor with classical Hodgkin lymphoma. The CDR3 reads CASRAGATNEKLFF. The CDR3 coding sequence is TGTGCCAGCAGGGCAGGTGCAACTAATGAAAAACTGTTTTTT.